The T cell receptor beta chain described here comes from a study of T cell repertoires in cytomegalovirus infection. Regarding the study as a whole: The cumulative frequency of public TCR beta families identified carriers of CMV plus the relevant HLA. HLA-C-restricted, CMV-specific TCR beta clonotypes were dominant ex vivo.

TCRdb fed the reads into MiXCR, producing one record per CDR3 protein. The table shows hundreds of thousands of distinct CDR3 sequences, with less than 25% occurring only once. On this clonotype: Its antigen is unknown.

The CDR3 consists of 13 residues. With 6 bases removed from V and 5 bases from J, the gap between germline ends came to 14 bases. Germline CDR1 is MRHNA and CDR2 is SNTAGT. This chain joins TRBV6-4 and TRBJ2-7, with D maybe TRBD1 (6 bases). The receptor's source is a human donor in good health (CMV status not recorded). Some clones in this sample may be carry-over from other donors' samples. The sequenced sample consisted of CD8+ T cells from PBMCs. As DNA, the CDR3 is TGTGCCAGCAGCCGGGACATGGAAAACGAGCAGTACTTC. This gives the protein CASSRDMENEQYF.